This T cell receptor beta chain was sequenced for a study of cytomegalovirus exposure and HLA in healthy donors. Primers for the PCR totalled 60 Vbeta and 13 Jbeta. The protocol was immunoSEQ multiplex PCR, while the TCRdb copy is restricted to in-frame clones and leaves out a portion. Among tens of thousands of clones listed, 67% were seen once. The CDR3 spans 13 residues. Germline values: CDR1 ENHRY, CDR2 SYGVKD. V was shortened by 6 bases and J by 7 bases, with 12 bases between the two germline ends. Sequencing was done on a sample of PBMCs. This sequence joins TRBV10-3 and TRBJ2-2; D is possibly TRBD1 (5 bases). This receptor was identified in a young man in good health and CMV-seronegative. CDR3 protein: CAISDPTGGELFF. CDR3 bases: TGTGCCATCAGCGATCCCACAGGCGGGGAGCTGTTTTTT.